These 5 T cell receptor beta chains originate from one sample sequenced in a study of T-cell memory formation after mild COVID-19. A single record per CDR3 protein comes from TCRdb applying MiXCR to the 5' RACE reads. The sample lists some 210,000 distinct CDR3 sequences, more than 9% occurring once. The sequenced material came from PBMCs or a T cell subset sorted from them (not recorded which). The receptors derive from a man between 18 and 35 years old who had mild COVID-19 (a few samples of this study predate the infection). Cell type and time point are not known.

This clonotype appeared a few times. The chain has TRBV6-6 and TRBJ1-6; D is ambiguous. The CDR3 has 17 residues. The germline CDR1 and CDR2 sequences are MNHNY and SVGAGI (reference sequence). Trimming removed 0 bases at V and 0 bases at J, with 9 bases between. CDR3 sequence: CASSYSRESSYNSPLHF. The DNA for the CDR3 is TGTGCCAGCAGTTACTCGAGGGAGAGCTCCTATAATTCACCCCTCCACTTT.

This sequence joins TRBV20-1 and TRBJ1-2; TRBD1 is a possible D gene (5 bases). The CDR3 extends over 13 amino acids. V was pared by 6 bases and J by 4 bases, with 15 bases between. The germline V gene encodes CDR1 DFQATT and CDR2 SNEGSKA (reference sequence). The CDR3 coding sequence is TGCAGTGCCCCCCCGGGACGGTCCTATGGCTACACCTTC. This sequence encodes CSAPPGRSYGYTF.

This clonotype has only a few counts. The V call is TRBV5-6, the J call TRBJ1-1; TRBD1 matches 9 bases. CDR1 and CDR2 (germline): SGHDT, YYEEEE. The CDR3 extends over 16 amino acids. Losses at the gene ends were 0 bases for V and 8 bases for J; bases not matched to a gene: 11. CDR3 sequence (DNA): TGTGCCAGCAGCTTGGTCGGGGAAGGGACAGGGCTGGAAGCTTTCTTT. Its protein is CASSLVGEGTGLEAFF. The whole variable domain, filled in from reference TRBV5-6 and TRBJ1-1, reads DAGVTQSPTHLIKTRGQQVTLRCSPKSGHDTVSWYQQALGQGPQFIFQYYEEEERQRGNFPDRFSGHQFPNYSSELNVNALLLGDSALYLCASSLVGEGTGLEAFFGQGTRLTVV.

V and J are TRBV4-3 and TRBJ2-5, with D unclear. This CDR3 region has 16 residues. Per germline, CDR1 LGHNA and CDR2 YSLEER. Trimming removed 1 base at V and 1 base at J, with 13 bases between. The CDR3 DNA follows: TGCGCCAGCAGCCAAGGGCCACGGCCGGGCCAAGAGACCCAGTACTTC. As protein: CASSQGPRPGQETQYF.

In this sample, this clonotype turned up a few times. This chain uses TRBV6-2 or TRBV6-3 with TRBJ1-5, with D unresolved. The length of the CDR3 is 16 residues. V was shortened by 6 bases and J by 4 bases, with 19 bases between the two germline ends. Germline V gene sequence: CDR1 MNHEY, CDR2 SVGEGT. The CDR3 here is CASSPENGSGNQPQHF. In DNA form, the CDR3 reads TGTGCCAGCAGCCCCGAGAACGGGTCGGGTAATCAGCCCCAGCATTTT.